One sample yielded the 20 T cell receptor beta chains listed below, sequenced in a study of identical twins. TCRdb called the 5' RACE reads again in MiXCR, with one record for every CDR3 protein. The sample has 400,000 to 500,000 distinct CDR3 sequences, approximately 17% seen once. The specimen sequenced was naive T cells sorted from blood. These receptors all stem from a man between 50 and 59 years old in good health.

This clonotype was picked up many times. The chain couples TRBV20-1 to TRBJ1-4; D gene uncertain. The CDR3 has 13 amino acids. The germline V gene has CDR1 DFQATT and CDR2 SNEGSKA (reference sequence). V was cut by 4 bases and J by 2 bases, with 8 bases left in between. DNA for the CDR3: TGCAGTGCTATTATGGGGACTAATGAAAAACTGTTTTTT. Amino acid sequence: CSAIMGTNEKLFF.

This clonotype was seen at least ten times. One end of the junction fails to match germline, which may point to a read error. The genes are TRBV5-1 and TRBJ2-7; no reliable D call. CDR3 size: 11 residues. The germline CDR1 and CDR2 sequences are SGHRS and YFSETQ. The CDR3 nucleotides read TGTGCCAGCAGCTTGGGTCACGAGCAGTACTTC. This codes for CASSLGHEQYF.

V and J are TRBV19 and TRBJ1-2; D gene unclear. Trimming cost V 0 bases and J 0 bases, with 11 bases left between them. The CDR3 contains 16 residues. Germline assignment: CDR1 LNHDA and CDR2 SQIVND (reference sequence). The CDR3 loop is CASSIDPARSNYGYTF. Here the CDR3 DNA reads TGTGCCAGTAGTATAGACCCGGCAAGATCTAACTATGGCTACACCTTC. The variable domain in full, with the rest retrieved from reference TRBV19 and TRBJ1-2, is DGGITQSPKYLFRKEGQNVTLSCEQNLNHDAMYWYRQDPGQGLRLIYYSQIVNDFQKGDIAEGYSVSREKKESFPLTVTSAQKNPTAFYLCASSIDPARSNYGYTFGSGTRLTVV.

This clonotype was seen a handful of times. CDR3 residues: CAWGTGYTGANVLTF. The DNA for the CDR3 is TGTGCCTGGGGGACAGGGTATACTGGGGCCAACGTCCTGACTTTC. The chain employs TRBV30 and TRBJ2-6, with 9 bases aligning to TRBD1. The V and J ends lost 5 bases and 2 bases, in that order; junction bases with no gene match: 4. Germline V gene data show CDR1 as GTSNPN and CDR2 as SVGIG (reference sequence). This CDR3 comprises 15 residues.

This clonotype appeared many times. The rearrangement uses TRBV27 and TRBJ2-7, with D maybe TRBD1 (5 bases). Germline assignment: CDR1 MNHEY and CDR2 SMNVEV (reference sequence). V lost 2 bases and J lost 5, with 10 bases in between. The CDR3 extends over 13 amino acids. The CDR3 is CASSLDSRNEQYF. The CDR3 DNA follows: TGTGCCAGCAGTTTAGACAGTCGGAACGAGCAGTACTTC.

At least ten counts were recorded for this clonotype. The chain uses TRBV4-1 and TRBJ2-1; the D is unclear. The V end lost 4 bases, the J end lost 8 bases, and 12 bases lay between the germline ends. CDR3 length equals 13 residues. The germline gives CDR1 MGHRA, CDR2 YSYEKL. The CDR3, as DNA: TGCGCCAGCAGCCCTACTCGCTTCCATGAGCAGTTCTTC. As protein: CASSPTRFHEQFF.

The chain uses TRBV5-1 and TRBJ1-1; a possible D gene is TRBD1 (5 bases). Trimming took 5 bases from V and 11 from J, leaving 22 bases between them. Germline values: CDR1 SGHRS, CDR2 YFSETQ. The CDR3 spans 14 residues. CDR3 nucleotide sequence: TGCGCCAGCAGAGTGGGGGACTCTGAATTGGGGGCTTTCTTT. This sequence encodes CASRVGDSELGAFF. Variable domain in full (rest from reference TRBV5-1 and TRBJ1-1): KAGVTQTPRYLIKTRGQQVTLSCSPISGHRSVSWYQQTPGQGLQFLFEYFSETQRNKGNFPGRFSGRQFSNSRSEMNVSTLELGDSALYLCASRVGDSELGAFFGQGTRLTVV.

The J gene is TRBJ2-3, the V gene TRBV4-1; 9 bases map to TRBD1. V lost 2 bases and J lost 4; bases outside the gene matches: 4. This CDR3 has 15 amino acids. Germline V lookup: CDR1 MGHRA, CDR2 YSYEKL. The CDR3 region has the DNA TGCGCCAGCAGCCAAACCGGGACAGGGTCAGATACGCAGTATTTT. Its protein is CASSQTGTGSDTQYF.

This clonotype was found many times. The chain joins TRBV20-1 to TRBJ2-7; D is perhaps TRBD2 (6 bases). Looked up from germline, CDR1 is DFQATT and CDR2 is SNEGSKA (reference sequence). The V and J ends lost 0 bases and 3 bases respectively, with 18 bases between them. The CDR3 covers 16 residues. This CDR3 reads CSARDVGGSQVYEQYF. DNA of the CDR3: TGCAGTGCTAGAGATGTCGGGGGTAGTCAGGTCTACGAGCAGTACTTC.

The sample holds many counts of this clonotype. The V call is TRBV12-3 or TRBV12-4, the J call TRBJ2-3; tentative D call: TRBD1 (5 bases). The CDR3 runs to 13 residues. The V end lost 2 bases, the J end lost 3 bases, and 6 bases lay between the germline ends. DNA of the CDR3: TGTGCCAGCAGTTTATCAGGGACAGATACGCAGTATTTT. It encodes CASSLSGTDTQYF.

This clonotype has a count of ten or more. The chain employs TRBV6-2 or TRBV6-3 and TRBJ2-3, with TRBD2 matching 7 bases. CDR1 MNHEY and CDR2 SVGEGT come from the germline V gene. The ends lost 5 bases at V and 1 base at J; junction bases unmatched: 9. The CDR3 totals 16 residues. The CDR3 DNA follows: TGTGCCAGCAGTCACCTAAAAGCGGGACGCACAGATACGCAGTATTTT. It encodes CASSHLKAGRTDTQYF.

The V and J genes are TRBV7-2 and TRBJ2-7; D is perhaps TRBD2 (7 bases). Germline V lookup: CDR1 SGHTA, CDR2 FQGNSA. The CDR3 has 14 residues. V gave up 5 bases and J gave up 4 bases, with 15 bases separating them. The CDR3: CASSPGGGEYEQYF. The CDR3 DNA is TGTGCCAGCAGCCCAGGAGGGGGGGAATACGAGCAGTACTTC. Drawing the rest from reference TRBV7-2 and TRBJ2-7, the complete variable domain is GAGVSQSPSNKVTEKGKDVELRCDPISGHTALYWYRQSLGQGLEFLIYFQGNSAPDKSGLPSDRFSAERTGGSVSTLTIQRTQQEDSAVYLCASSPGGGEYEQYFGPGTRLTVT.

This chain joins TRBV15 and TRBJ2-7, with 11 bases aligning to TRBD2. After removal of 0 bases from V and 5 bases from J, the junction contained 6 bases not matched to a gene. Germline V lookup: CDR1 LNHNV, CDR2 YYDKDF (reference sequence). CDR3 length: 16 amino acids. The CDR3 spells CATSRDQAGLADEQYF. Here the CDR3 DNA reads TGTGCCACCAGCAGAGATCAGGCGGGACTAGCGGACGAGCAGTACTTC. Complete variable domain (other parts from reference TRBV15 and TRBJ2-7): DAMVIQNPRYQVTQFGKPVTLSCSQTLNHNVMYWYQQKSSQAPKLLFHYYDKDFNNEADTPDNFQSRRPNTSFCFLDIRSPGLGDTAMYLCATSRDQAGLADEQYFGPGTRLTVT.

The chain combines TRBV6-5 with TRBJ2-7; D ambiguous. The CDR3 consists of 16 residues. The germline gives CDR1 MNHEY, CDR2 SVGAGI. Trimming took 0 bases from V and 2 from J, leaving 14 bases between them. The CDR3 sequence is CASSYSARSPPYEQYF. DNA of the CDR3: TGTGCCAGCAGTTACTCGGCTAGGTCACCCCCCTACGAGCAGTACTTC.

The rearrangement joins TRBV11-1 to TRBJ2-7, with TRBD2 identical over 11 bases. In germline, CDR1 is SGHAT, CDR2 FQDESV (reference sequence). This CDR3 is built from 16 residues. The ends lost 5 bases at V and 6 bases at J; junction bases unmatched: 12. The DNA for the CDR3 is TGTGCCAGCAGCCCGGTTACTAGCGGGAGAAATGTCGAGCAGTACTTC. Translating gives CASSPVTSGRNVEQYF.

CDR3 sequence reads: CASSAHRGSSYNEQFF. CDR3 bases: TGTGCCAGCAGCGCCCACAGGGGTAGCTCCTACAATGAGCAGTTCTTC. The J gene is TRBJ2-1, the V gene TRBV6-1; 7 bases fit TRBD1. This CDR3 comprises 16 residues. Looked up from germline, CDR1 is MNHNS and CDR2 is SASEGT. Trimming removed 6 bases from V and 0 bases from J; junction bases left unmatched: 8.

This clonotype has only a few counts. This sequence joins TRBV12-3 or TRBV12-4 and TRBJ2-1, with TRBD2 matching over 8 bases. The CDR3 runs to 13 residues. V dropped 5 bases and J dropped 15; count of bases not matched to a gene: 12. CDR3 DNA sequence: TGTGCCAGCAGTAACCCCGGGGGGGCGTTCCCGTTCTTC. This translates into CASSNPGGAFPFF.

In its sample, this clonotype was seen a few times. The rearrangement uses TRBV6-1 and TRBJ2-7, with TRBD1 identical over 7 bases. Trimming removed 7 bases from V and 2 bases from J; junction bases left unmatched: 5. The CDR3 length is 13 residues. Germline V gene sequence: CDR1 MNHNS, CDR2 SASEGT. The CDR3: CASMGRGTYEQYF. The CDR3 DNA reads as TGTGCCAGCATGGGCAGGGGGACCTACGAGCAGTACTTC.

The CDR3 sequence is CASSPRLAAGGDTQYF. The CDR3 DNA sequence: TGTGCCAGCAGTCCCCGACTAGCTGCAGGGGGAGATACGCAGTATTTT. The J gene is TRBJ2-3, the V gene TRBV6-5; D possibly uses TRBD1 or TRBD2 (7 bases each). The length of the CDR3 is 16 residues. The V gene's germline CDR1 is MNHEY and CDR2 SVGAGI. The V end lost 5 bases, the J end lost 5 bases, and 20 bases lay between the germline ends.

Only one count was recorded for this clonotype. The rearrangement uses TRBV20-1 and TRBJ2-7; weak D call: TRBD2 (5 bases). This CDR3 spans 14 amino acids. Per the germline V gene, CDR1 is DFQATT and CDR2 is SNEGSKA (reference sequence). V lost 5 bases, J lost 9 bases, and 23 bases lay in between. The CDR3 DNA is TGCAGTGCTTCCAGTTCAGGAGGCCCACGGGGGCAGTACTTC. Translation: CSASSSGGPRGQYF.